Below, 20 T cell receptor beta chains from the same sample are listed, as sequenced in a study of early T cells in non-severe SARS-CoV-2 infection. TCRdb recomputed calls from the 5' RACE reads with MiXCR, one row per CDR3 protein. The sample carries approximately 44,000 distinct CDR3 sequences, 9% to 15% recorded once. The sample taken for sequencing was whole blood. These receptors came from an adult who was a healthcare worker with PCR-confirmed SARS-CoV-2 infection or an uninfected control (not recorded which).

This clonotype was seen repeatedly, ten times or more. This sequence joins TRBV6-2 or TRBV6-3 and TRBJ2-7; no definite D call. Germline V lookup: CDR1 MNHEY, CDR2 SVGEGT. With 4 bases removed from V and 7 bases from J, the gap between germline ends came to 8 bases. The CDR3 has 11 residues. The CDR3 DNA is TGTGCCAGCAGTTTCATTAGAGAGCAGTACTTC. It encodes CASSFIREQYF.

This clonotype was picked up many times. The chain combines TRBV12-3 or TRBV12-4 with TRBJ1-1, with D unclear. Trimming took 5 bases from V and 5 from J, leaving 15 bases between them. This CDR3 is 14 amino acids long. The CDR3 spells CASSLQVRGTEAFF. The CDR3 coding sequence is TGTGCCAGCAGTCTTCAGGTTCGAGGGACTGAAGCTTTCTTT.

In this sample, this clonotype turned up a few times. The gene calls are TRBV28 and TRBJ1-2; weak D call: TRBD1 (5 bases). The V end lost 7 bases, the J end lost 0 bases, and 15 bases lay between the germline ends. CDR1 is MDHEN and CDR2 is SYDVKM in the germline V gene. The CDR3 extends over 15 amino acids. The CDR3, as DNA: TGTGCCAGCATTACCCCGGGGCCTACTAACTATGGCTACACCTTC. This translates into CASITPGPTNYGYTF.

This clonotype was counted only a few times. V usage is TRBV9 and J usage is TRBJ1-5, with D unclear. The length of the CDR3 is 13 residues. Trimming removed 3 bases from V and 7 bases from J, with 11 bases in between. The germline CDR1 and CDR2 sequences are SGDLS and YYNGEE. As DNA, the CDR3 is TGTGCCAGCAGCGAGGGCGCCGGCCAGCCCCAGCATTTT. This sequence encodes CASSEGAGQPQHF.

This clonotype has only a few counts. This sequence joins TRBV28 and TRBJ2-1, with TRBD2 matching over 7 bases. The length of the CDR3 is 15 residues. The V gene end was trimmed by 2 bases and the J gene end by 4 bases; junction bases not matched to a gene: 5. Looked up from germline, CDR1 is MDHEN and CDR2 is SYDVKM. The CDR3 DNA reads TGTGCCAGCAGTTTAAGTCTAGCGGCGTACAATGAGCAGTTCTTC. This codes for CASSLSLAAYNEQFF.

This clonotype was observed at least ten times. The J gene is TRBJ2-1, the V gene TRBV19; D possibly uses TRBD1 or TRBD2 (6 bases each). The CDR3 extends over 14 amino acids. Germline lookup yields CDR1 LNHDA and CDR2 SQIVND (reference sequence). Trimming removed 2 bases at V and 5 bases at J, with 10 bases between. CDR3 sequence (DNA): TGTGCCAGTAGTATAACAGGGACTCACAATGAGCAGTTCTTC. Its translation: CASSITGTHNEQFF.

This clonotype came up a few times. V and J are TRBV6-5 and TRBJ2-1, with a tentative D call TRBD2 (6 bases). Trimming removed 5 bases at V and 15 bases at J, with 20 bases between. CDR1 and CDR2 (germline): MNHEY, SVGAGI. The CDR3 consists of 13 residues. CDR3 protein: CASSRSGGPEGFF. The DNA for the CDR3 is TGTGCCAGCAGTCGATCCGGGGGACCCGAGGGGTTCTTC.

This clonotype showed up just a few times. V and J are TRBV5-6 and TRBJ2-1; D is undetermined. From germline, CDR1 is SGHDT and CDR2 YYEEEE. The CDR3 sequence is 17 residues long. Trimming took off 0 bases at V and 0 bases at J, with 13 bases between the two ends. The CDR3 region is CASSLVVAESSYNEQFF. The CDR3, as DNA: TGTGCCAGCAGCTTGGTCGTAGCCGAAAGCTCCTACAATGAGCAGTTCTTC.

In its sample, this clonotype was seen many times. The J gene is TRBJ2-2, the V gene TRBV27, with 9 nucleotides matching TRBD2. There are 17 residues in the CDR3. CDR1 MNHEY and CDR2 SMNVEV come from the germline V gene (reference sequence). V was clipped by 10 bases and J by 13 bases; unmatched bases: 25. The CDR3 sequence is CATNPEHIAGALMGLFF. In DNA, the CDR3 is TGTGCCACGAACCCTGAACATATAGCGGGAGCCCTAATGGGGCTGTTTTTT.

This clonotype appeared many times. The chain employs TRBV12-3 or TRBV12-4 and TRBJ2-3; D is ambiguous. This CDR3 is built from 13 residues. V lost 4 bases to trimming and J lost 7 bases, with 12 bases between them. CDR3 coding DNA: TGTGCCAGCAGTTCTGACAAGAGGTATACGCAGTATTTT. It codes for CASSSDKRYTQYF.

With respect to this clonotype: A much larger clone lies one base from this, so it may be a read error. The CDR3 region has the DNA TGTGCCAGCAGCCAAGAACAGGCAGGGGCTGAAGCTTTCTTT. It specifies CASSQEQAGAEAFF. V gene TRBV7-2 combines with J gene TRBJ1-1, with a possible D match to TRBD1 (6 bases). The CDR3 is 14 residues long. Germline V lookup: CDR1 SGHTA, CDR2 FQGNSA. Deletions cut 5 bases from V and 6 bases from J, with 16 bases between.

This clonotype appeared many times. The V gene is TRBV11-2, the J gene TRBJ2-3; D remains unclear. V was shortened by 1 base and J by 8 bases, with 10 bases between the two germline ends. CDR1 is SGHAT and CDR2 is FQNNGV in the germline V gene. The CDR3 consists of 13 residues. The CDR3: CASSLVSGGTQYF. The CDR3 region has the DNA TGTGCCAGCAGCTTAGTCTCCGGCGGTACGCAGTATTTT.

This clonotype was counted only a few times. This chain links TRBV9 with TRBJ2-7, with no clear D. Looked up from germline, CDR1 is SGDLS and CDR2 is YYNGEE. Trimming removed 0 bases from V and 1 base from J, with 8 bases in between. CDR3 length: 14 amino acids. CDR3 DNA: TGTGCCAGCAGCGTAGACGTCTGGTCCTACGAGCAGTACTTC. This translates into CASSVDVWSYEQYF.

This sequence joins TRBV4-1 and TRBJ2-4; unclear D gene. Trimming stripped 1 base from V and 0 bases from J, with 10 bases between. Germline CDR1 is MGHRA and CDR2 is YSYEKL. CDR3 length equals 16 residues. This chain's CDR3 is CASSQVVGLAKNIQYF. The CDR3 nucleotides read TGCGCCAGCAGCCAAGTAGTGGGCCTAGCCAAAAACATTCAGTACTTC.

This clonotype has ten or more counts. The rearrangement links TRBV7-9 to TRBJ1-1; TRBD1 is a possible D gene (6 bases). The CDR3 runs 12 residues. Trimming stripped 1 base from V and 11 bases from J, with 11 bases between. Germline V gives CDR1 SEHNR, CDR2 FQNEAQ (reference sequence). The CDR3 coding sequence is TGTGCCAGCAGCTTAGGTGACAGGCTCGCTTTCTTT. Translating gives CASSLGDRLAFF.

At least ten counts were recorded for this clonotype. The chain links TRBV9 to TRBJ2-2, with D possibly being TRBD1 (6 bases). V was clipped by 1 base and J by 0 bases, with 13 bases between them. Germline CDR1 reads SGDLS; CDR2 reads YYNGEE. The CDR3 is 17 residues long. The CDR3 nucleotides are TGTGCCAGCAGCGTACCCGACGAGGGGGCGAACACCGGGGAGCTGTTTTTT. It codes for CASSVPDEGANTGELFF.

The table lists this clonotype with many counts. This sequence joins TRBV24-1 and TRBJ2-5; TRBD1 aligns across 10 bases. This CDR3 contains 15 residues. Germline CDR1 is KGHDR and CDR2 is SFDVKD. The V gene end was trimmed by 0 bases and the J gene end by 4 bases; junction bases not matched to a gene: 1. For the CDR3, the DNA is TGTGCCACCAGTGATTTGAGGACAGGGGGAGAGACCCAGTACTTC. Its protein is CATSDLRTGGETQYF.

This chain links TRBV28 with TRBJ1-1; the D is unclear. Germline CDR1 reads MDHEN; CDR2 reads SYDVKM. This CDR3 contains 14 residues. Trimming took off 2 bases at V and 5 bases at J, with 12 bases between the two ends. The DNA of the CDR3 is TGTGCCAGCAGTTTAGTTGGGCCGTGGACTGAAGCTTTCTTT. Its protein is CASSLVGPWTEAFF. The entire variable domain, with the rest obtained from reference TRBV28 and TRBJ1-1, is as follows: DVKVTQSSRYLVKRTGEKVFLECVQDMDHENMFWYRQDPGLGLRLIYFSYDVKMKEKGDIPEGYSVSREKKERFSLILESASTNQTSMYLCASSLVGPWTEAFFGQGTRLTVV.

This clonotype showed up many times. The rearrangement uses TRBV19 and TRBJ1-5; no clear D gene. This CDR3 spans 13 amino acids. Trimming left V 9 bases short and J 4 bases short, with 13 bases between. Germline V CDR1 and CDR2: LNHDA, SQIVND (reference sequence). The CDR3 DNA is TGTGCCAGGTCAGGCGACATAAATCAGCCCCAGCATTTT. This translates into CARSGDINQPQHF.

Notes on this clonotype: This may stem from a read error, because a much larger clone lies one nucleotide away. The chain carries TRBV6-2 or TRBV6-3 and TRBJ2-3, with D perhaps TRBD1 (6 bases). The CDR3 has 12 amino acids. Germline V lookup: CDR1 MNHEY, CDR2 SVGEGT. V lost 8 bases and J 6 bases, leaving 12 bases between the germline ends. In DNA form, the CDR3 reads TGTGCCAGCGCGCTTACAGGGGATACGCAGTATTTT. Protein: CASALTGDTQYF.